The sequence of this T cell receptor (beta chain) was determined in a study of shared clonotypes between healthy human individuals. On the study more broadly: The cohort comprised a couple of women and a few men. Their ages spanned 18 to 49 years.

V dropped 5 bases and J dropped 5 bases, with 21 bases sitting between them. Per germline, CDR1 LNHDA and CDR2 SQIVND (reference sequence). The CDR3 is 16 amino acids. Worth noting for this clone: The antigen is undetermined.

Study-wide findings and caveats: With few donors, the genetic and exposure-history diversity represented was limited.

Profiling relied on immunoSEQ multiplex PCR, and the TCRdb table lists in-frame clones only, not all of them. The sample holds 400,000 to 600,000 clones, roughly 83% seen once. The chain has TRBV19 and TRBJ1-1; D gene ambiguous. The sequence was obtained from a woman aged 40 to 49 in good health. Some clones in this sample may be carry-over from other donors' samples. The material sequenced was PBMCs. The CDR3 region has the DNA TGTGCCAGTAGTTACGACACAATCCGGGGAATTACTGAAGCTTTCTTT. Translation: CASSYDTIRGITEAFF.